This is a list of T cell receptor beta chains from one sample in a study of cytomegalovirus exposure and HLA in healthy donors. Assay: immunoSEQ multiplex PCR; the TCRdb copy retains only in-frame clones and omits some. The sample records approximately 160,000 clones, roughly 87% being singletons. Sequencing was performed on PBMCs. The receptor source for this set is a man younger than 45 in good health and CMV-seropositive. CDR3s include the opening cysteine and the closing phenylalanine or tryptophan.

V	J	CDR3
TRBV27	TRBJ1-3	CASSPYSGNTIYF
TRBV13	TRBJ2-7	CASSLRPYEQYF
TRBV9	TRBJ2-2	CASSVVSVTGELFF